These T cell receptor beta chains were read from a single sample in a study of blood T cells in healthy people across ages. One entry per CDR3 protein, called by TCRdb with MiXCR from the 5' RACE reads. The table lists roughly 1.5 million distinct CDR3 sequences, 40% to 45% of them singletons. Sequences were obtained from blood. Receptors originate from a woman aged 18-29 years in good health. Both conserved end residues are part of each CDR3. A D gene is named only where the DNA matches it firmly. Size is stated for part of the rows, as once, few or many counts, or as a class when the clone is expanded.

TRBV20-1	many	TRBJ2-1	-	CSAALNEQFF	TGCAGTGCCGCCCTTAATGAGCAGTTCTTC
TRBV10-3	-	TRBJ1-5	-	CAISDKGGSNQPQHF	TGTGCCATCAGTGATAAGGGAGGCAGCAATCAGCCCCAGCATTTT
TRBV6-6	-	TRBJ2-7	TRBD1	CASRGMTGTYEQYF	TGTGCCAGCAGAGGGATGACAGGGACCTACGAGCAGTACTTC
TRBV6-6	many	TRBJ2-5	TRBD2	CASSYSSGGEETQYF	TGTGCCAGCAGTTACAGTAGCGGGGGGGAAGAGACCCAGTACTTC
TRBV7-2	-	TRBJ2-3	-	CASSARRRNTDTQYF	TGTGCCAGCAGCGCCCGACGGCGGAACACAGATACGCAGTATTTT
TRBV29-1	-	TRBJ2-7	TRBD2	CSVGSGRYEQYF	TGCAGCGTTGGGAGCGGGAGGTACGAGCAGTACTTC
TRBV12-3/TRBV12-4	-	TRBJ2-3	-	CASSLRVLTDTQYF	TGTGCCAGCAGTCTCCGGGTCCTCACAGATACGCAGTATTTT
TRBV20-1	-	TRBJ2-5	TRBD2	CSAPRVQTSGRATQYF	TGCAGTGCTCCCAGGGTACAGACTAGCGGGAGAGCGACCCAGTACTTC
TRBV15	many	TRBJ2-5	-	CATSNGLAETQYF	TGTGCCACCAGCAACGGGCTAGCGGAGACCCAGTACTTC
TRBV7-2	few	TRBJ2-5	-	CASSHGLVETQYF	TGTGCCAGCAGCCATGGACTCGTTGAGACCCAGTACTTC
TRBV4-3	-	TRBJ2-1	TRBD2	CASSQDSGRAENEQFF	TGCGCCAGCAGCCAAGATAGCGGGAGGGCCGAGAATGAGCAGTTCTTC
TRBV3-1	-	TRBJ2-6	TRBD1	CASSQVTGETGANVLTF	TGTGCCAGCAGCCAAGTTACAGGGGAAACTGGGGCCAACGTCCTGACTTTC
TRBV21-1	few	TRBJ2-5	-	CASSSRLGRRRNEQYF	TGTGCCAGCAGCTCCCGACTCGGCCGGAGACGTAATGAGCAGTACTTC
TRBV20-1	-	TRBJ1-4	-	CSASGGEKLFF	TGCAGTGCTAGCGGGGGTGAAAAACTGTTTTTT
TRBV28	-	TRBJ2-3	-	CASSSSGTPRDTQYF	TGTGCCAGCAGTTCCTCCGGGACCCCTCGGGATACGCAGTATTTT
TRBV20-1	many	TRBJ2-7	TRBD1	CSATRDRGYEQYF	TGCAGTGCTACCCGGGACAGGGGATACGAGCAGTACTTC
TRBV7-2	-	TRBJ1-1	-	CASSKGQWNTEAFF	TGTGCCAGCAGCAAGGGACAATGGAACACTGAAGCTTTCTTT
TRBV13	-	TRBJ2-2	-	CASSPREGANTGELFF	TGTGCCAGCAGCCCCCGAGAGGGAGCGAACACCGGGGAGCTGTTTTTT
TRBV20-1	few	TRBJ2-5	-	CSARGAVYQETQYF	TGCAGTGCTAGAGGAGCGGTGTACCAAGAGACCCAGTACTTC
TRBV6-1	few	TRBJ1-2	TRBD1	CASRARTGLYGYTF	TGTGCCAGCAGGGCCCGGACAGGACTCTATGGCTACACCTTC
TRBV4-1	few	TRBJ2-1	TRBD1	CASSHRGTGDYNEQFF	TGCGCCAGCAGCCATAGGGGGACAGGGGACTACAATGAGCAGTTCTTC
TRBV7-6	-	TRBJ2-5	-	CASSSLDTQETQYF	TGTGCCAGCAGCTCTCTCGATACCCAAGAGACCCAGTACTTC
TRBV6-5	-	TRBJ1-5	-	CASTNGRNQPQHF	TGTGCCAGCACCAACGGCAGAAATCAGCCCCAGCATTTT
TRBV7-8	-	TRBJ1-2	TRBD1	CASSPGGTGMVLGYGYTF	TGTGCCAGCAGCCCAGGCGGGACAGGGATGGTCCTTGGCTATGGCTACACCTTC
TRBV12-3/TRBV12-4	many	TRBJ1-2	-	CASSKTAYGYTF	TGTGCCAGCAGCAAGACCGCCTATGGCTACACCTTC
TRBV5-1	-	TRBJ2-1	TRBD2	CASSQTSGRNNEQFF	TGCGCCAGCAGCCAAACTAGCGGGAGGAACAATGAGCAGTTCTTC
TRBV18	few	TRBJ1-5	TRBD1	CASSPQGAGSNQPQHF	TGTGCCAGCTCACCCCAGGGGGCGGGTAGCAATCAGCCCCAGCATTTT
TRBV30	-	TRBJ2-2	-	CAWAEQITGELFF	TGTGCCTGGGCAGAACAGATTACCGGGGAGCTGTTTTTT
TRBV5-1	few	TRBJ2-7	-	CASGLDYSYEQYF	TGCGCCAGCGGGCTCGACTACTCCTACGAGCAGTACTTC